The rows below give T cell receptor beta chains drawn from one sample of a study of blood T cell repertoires in COVID-19. Data came from immunoSEQ multiplex PCR; TCRdb stores just in-frame clones and leaves some out. The sample has about 130,000 clones, roughly four fifths seen once; the top ten hold under 14%. Sequencing was done on a sample of peripheral blood. These receptors all stem from a human donor in a cohort sampled during active COVID-19. Each CDR3 is given with its conserved first and last residue. D genes are given only for firm matches. Rows may omit the clone size; those that give it use once, few, many or a size class.

>TRBV7-9|-|TRBD2|TRBJ2-7
TGTGCCAGCAGCCCGGGGGGGGCAGACGAGCAGTACTTC
CASSPGGADEQYF
>TRBV11-2|-|TRBD2|TRBJ2-3
TGTGCCAGCAGCTTAGGGCTAGCGGGGAAAGATACGCAGTATTTT
CASSLGLAGKDTQYF
>TRBV7-9|-|TRBD1|TRBJ1-1
TGTGCCAGCAGCTCCCGGGACAGATTTGAAGCTTTCTTT
CASSSRDRFEAFF
>TRBV2|-|-|TRBJ2-1
TGTGCCAGCACCCCGGACACCAATGAGCAGTTCTTC
CASTPDTNEQFF
>TRBV18|-|-|TRBJ1-1
TGTGCCAGCTCCCCAAAATCCCCGGGACACCAAGACACTGAAGCTTTCTTT
CASSPKSPGHQDTEAFF
>TRBV15|-|-|TRBJ1-5
TGTGCCACCAGCAGAGATCGGGGGTTCAATCAGCCCCAGCATTTT
CATSRDRGFNQPQHF
>TRBV7-8|-|-|TRBJ1-2
TGTGCCAGCAGCTTAGCAGGGGGTGGCTACACCTTC
CASSLAGGGYTF
>TRBV5-8|-|-|TRBJ1-5
TGTGCCAGCAGCCCGACAGTTAATAGCAATCAGCCCCAGCATTTT
CASSPTVNSNQPQHF
>TRBV4-1|few|TRBD1|TRBJ1-1
TGCGCCAGCAGCCAAGATGGGACAGGGAGGGTGAACACTGAAGCTTTCTTT
CASSQDGTGRVNTEAFF
>TRBV18|-|-|TRBJ1-4
TGTGCCAGCTCACCATCCCAGGGAGGGGAAAAACTGTTTTTT
CASSPSQGGEKLFF